The 30 T cell receptor beta chains below were found in one sample sequenced in a study of T cell repertoires and HLA-DP antigens (dated by TCRdb to about 2018). Library generation was performed with the immunoSEQ multiplex PCR assay. What TCRdb holds here is the immuneACCESS table cut down to in-frame rearrangements. Part of the clones is not present; checked against another copy, under half of the missing clones reflect an unresolved V gene, and the others are unexplained. Present in this sample are over 100,000 clones, nearly 95% of which were seen just once. The top ten clones comprise under 0.35% of the sample. No antigen has been identified for these receptors. Sequenced material: CD4+ T cells from PBMCs. All receptors come from a woman under 30 in good health and CMV-seronegative.

The chain employs TRBV6-5 and TRBJ1-1; 7 bases are shared with TRBD1. The CDR3 length is 14 residues. Germline V CDR1 and CDR2: MNHEY, SVGAGI. V shed 8 bases and J 5 bases; nucleotides not matched to a gene: 11. The CDR3 region has the DNA TGTGCCAGCCACTCCGGGGGACAGTTAACTGAAGCTTTCTTT. Translated: CASHSGGQLTEAFF.

For the CDR3, the DNA is TGTGCCAGCAGCCCGGGGGGACGGACAGGGTCTTACGAGCAGTACTTC. Translated: CASSPGGRTGSYEQYF. The chain carries TRBV5-6 and TRBJ2-7, with a weak D call TRBD1 (8 bases). Trimming took 4 bases from V and 4 from J, leaving 21 bases between them. Germline CDR1 reads SGHDT; CDR2 reads YYEEEE. The CDR3 is 16 amino acids.

This chain links TRBV5-5 with TRBJ1-2, with D possibly being TRBD1 (5 bases). The CDR3 spans 14 residues. Germline V gene lookup returns CDR1 SGHKS and CDR2 YYEKEE (reference sequence). The germline V and J ends were trimmed by 4 bases and 7 bases, with 17 bases remaining between them. The CDR3 coding sequence is TGTGCCAGCAGCCCGACAGTTGGGGGGTTTGGCTACACCTTC. Encoded protein: CASSPTVGGFGYTF. Using reference TRBV5-5 and TRBJ1-2 for the parts outside the CDR3, the full variable domain is DAGVTQSPTHLIKTRGQQVTLRCSPISGHKSVSWYQQVLGQGPQFIFQYYEKEERGRGNFPDRFSARQFPNYSSELNVNALLLGDSALYLCASSPTVGGFGYTFGSGTRLTVV.

This clone occurred once. The rearrangement joins TRBV6-5 to TRBJ1-1; maybe TRBD1 (6 bases). The V end lost 6 bases, the J end lost 4 bases, and 9 bases lay between the germline ends. The CDR3 runs 12 residues. Germline values: CDR1 MNHEY, CDR2 SVGAGI. This chain's CDR3 is CASSGGGTEAFF. Here the CDR3 DNA reads TGTGCCAGCAGCGGAGGGGGCACTGAAGCTTTCTTT.

This chain links TRBV7-3 with TRBJ1-2; weak D call: TRBD1 (5 bases). CDR1 SGHTA and CDR2 FQGTGA come from the germline V gene. Trimming removed 4 bases from V and 0 bases from J, with 12 bases in between. The length of the CDR3 is 15 residues. CDR3 loop: CASSSSGRTNYGYTF. The CDR3 DNA is TGTGCCAGCAGCTCTTCGGGGCGAACTAACTATGGCTACACCTTC.

V gene TRBV7-8 combines with J gene TRBJ2-2; the match to TRBD1 covers 9 bases. J lost 5 bases, V lost 4 bases, and 5 bases had no gene match. The V gene's germline CDR1 is SGHVS and CDR2 FQNEAQ. The CDR3 loop spans 15 amino acids. The CDR3 region is CASSSDRGKTGELFF. The CDR3 DNA reads TGTGCCAGCAGCTCGGACAGGGGAAAGACCGGGGAGCTGTTTTTT.

The J gene is TRBJ2-3, the V gene TRBV5-1; tentatively, D is TRBD1 or TRBD2 (6 bases each). Germline V gives CDR1 SGHRS, CDR2 YFSETQ. V gave up 3 bases and J gave up 2 bases, with 16 bases separating them. The CDR3 sequence is 16 residues long. Here the CDR3 reads CASSSGGQGFTDTQYF. CDR3 coding DNA: TGCGCCAGCAGCTCAGGAGGGCAGGGGTTCACAGATACGCAGTATTTT.

The gene calls are TRBV10-3 and TRBJ1-1, with TRBD1 matching over 7 bases. The CDR3 length is 17 residues. Per germline, CDR1 ENHRY and CDR2 SYGVKD. The V segment lost 0 bases and the J segment 0 bases; nucleotides outside the gene matches: 7. CDR3 bases: TGTGCCATCAGTGAGTCGATTTTTGACAGGGTGAACACTGAAGCTTTCTTT. Its protein is CAISESIFDRVNTEAFF.

The chain is built from TRBV2 and TRBJ2-7, with D perhaps being TRBD1 or TRBD2 (6 bases each). CDR1 is SNHLY, CDR2 FYNNEI, per germline. Trimming shortened V by 7 bases and J by 3 bases, and 19 bases separated the two germline ends. There are 15 residues in the CDR3. The CDR3 sequence: CASIYDLGGGYEQYF. The CDR3 DNA reads as TGTGCCAGCATTTACGATCTTGGAGGGGGCTACGAGCAGTACTTC.

The chain is built from TRBV18 and TRBJ2-7; D unclear. Trimming shortened V by 3 bases and J by 1 base, and 7 bases separated the two germline ends. The CDR3 has 13 residues. CDR1 is KGHSH and CDR2 is LQKENI in the germline V gene. CDR3 residues: CASSPDGSYEQYV. The CDR3 DNA reads as TGTGCCAGCTCACCTGACGGTTCCTACGAGCAGTACGTC.

CDR3 sequence reads: CASSLVVGVSSYEQYV. The CDR3 region has the DNA TGTGCCAGCAGCTTAGTTGTAGGGGTTAGCTCCTACGAGCAGTACGTC. The rearrangement links TRBV7-9 to TRBJ2-7; a possible D gene is TRBD1 (5 bases). From germline, CDR1 is SEHNR and CDR2 FQNEAQ (reference sequence). V gave up 1 base and J gave up 0 bases, with 13 bases separating them. The CDR3 contains 16 residues.

This clone is labeled as medium-sized. The gene calls are TRBV20-1 and TRBJ1-1; perhaps TRBD1 as D (5 bases). The V end was cut by 8 bases, the J end by 8 bases, with 15 bases between. CDR3 length: 11 residues. From germline, CDR1 is DFQATT and CDR2 SNEGSKA (reference sequence). The CDR3: CSTRPGREAFF. CDR3 DNA sequence: TGCAGTACCAGGCCGGGACGCGAAGCTTTCTTT.

The chain employs TRBV5-4 and TRBJ2-6, with 9 bases that match TRBD1. CDR1 and CDR2 (germline): SGHNT, YYREEE (reference sequence). With V trimmed by 7 bases and J by 0 bases, 5 bases remained unmatched. This CDR3 has 16 amino acids. CDR3 sequence (DNA): TGTGCCAGCGGACAGGGGTCAAGCTCTGGGGCCAACGTCCTGACTTTC. As protein: CASGQGSSSGANVLTF.

This clone was seen just once. The chain combines TRBV6-1 with TRBJ1-6; D is unclear. Germline CDR1 is MNHNS and CDR2 is SASEGT. The V end lost 4 bases, the J end lost 6 bases, and 10 bases lay between the germline ends. The length of the CDR3 is 14 residues. The CDR3 nucleotides are TGTGCCAGCAGTGTGAGTTTGGGTAATTCACCCCTCCACTTT. Translation: CASSVSLGNSPLHF.

The chain carries TRBV2 and TRBJ1-4; no clear D gene. The V and J ends lost 10 bases and 4 bases respectively, with 13 bases between them. Germline V gene data show CDR1 as SNHLY and CDR2 as FYNNEI. CDR3 length: 13 amino acids. DNA for the CDR3: TGTGCCACCTCGGTGGGGTATAATGAAAAACTGTTTTTT. Translation gives CATSVGYNEKLFF.

This rearrangement joins TRBV7-6 to TRBJ1-3; D is unresolved. Germline V gene sequence: CDR1 SGHVS, CDR2 FNYEAQ. The germline V and J ends were trimmed by 2 bases and 0 bases, with 8 bases remaining between them. CDR3 length equals 15 residues. CDR3 amino acids: CASSLFGVSGNTIYF. CDR3 DNA: TGTGCCAGCAGCTTATTTGGGGTCTCTGGAAACACCATATATTTT.

The J gene is TRBJ1-2, the V gene TRBV5-6, with a weak D call TRBD1 (5 bases). Germline CDR1 reads SGHDT; CDR2 reads YYEEEE. The CDR3 is 14 residues long. Trimming left V 0 bases short and J 6 bases short, with 12 bases between. The CDR3 DNA follows: TGTGCCAGCAGCTTGGGTCGGGGGAGGAATGGCTACACCTTC. Translated: CASSLGRGRNGYTF. The variable domain in full, with the rest retrieved from reference TRBV5-6 and TRBJ1-2, is DAGVTQSPTHLIKTRGQQVTLRCSPKSGHDTVSWYQQALGQGPQFIFQYYEEEERQRGNFPDRFSGHQFPNYSSELNVNALLLGDSALYLCASSLGRGRNGYTFGSGTRLTVV.

This chain joins TRBV2 and TRBJ2-1; 9 bases align to TRBD2. Germline CDR1 is SNHLY and CDR2 is FYNNEI. This CDR3 region has 16 residues. J gave up 0 bases and V 10 bases, and 10 bases lay outside the gene matches. CDR3: CAINWAGGVSYNEQFF. CDR3 coding DNA: TGTGCCATCAACTGGGCGGGAGGGGTCTCCTACAATGAGCAGTTCTTC.

The chain couples TRBV9 to TRBJ2-1; D is possibly TRBD1 (6 bases). V was cut by 6 bases and J by 3 bases, with 16 bases left in between. Looked up from germline, CDR1 is SGDLS and CDR2 is YYNGEE. This CDR3 has 15 residues. CDR3 DNA sequence: TGTGCCAGCAACCCGAGGGGGACCCTCTACAATGAGCAGTTCTTC. Residues: CASNPRGTLYNEQFF.

This sequence joins TRBV7-8 and TRBJ2-1; no definite D call. This CDR3 has 11 amino acids. Germline assignment: CDR1 SGHVS and CDR2 FQNEAQ. Trimming pared 7 bases from V and 5 bases from J, leaving 6 bases between. CDR3 sequence: CASTPDNEQFF. CDR3 bases: TGTGCCAGCACTCCCGACAATGAGCAGTTCTTC.

This rearrangement joins TRBV27 to TRBJ2-2; 10 nucleotides align to TRBD1. The J segment lost 8 bases and the V segment lost 2 bases, leaving 23 bases of the junction unmatched. The CDR3 contains 21 residues. CDR1 MNHEY and CDR2 SMNVEV come from the germline V gene (reference sequence). The CDR3 here is CASSLKWSRIWDRGSSGELFF. CDR3 in DNA: TGTGCCAGCAGTTTAAAATGGTCTCGTATCTGGGACAGGGGATCATCGGGGGAGCTGTTTTTT.

V and J are TRBV7-9 and TRBJ1-4; D perhaps matches TRBD1 (5 bases). Per the germline V gene, CDR1 is SEHNR and CDR2 is FQNEAQ (reference sequence). Trimming took 6 bases from V and 8 from J, leaving 25 bases between them. The CDR3 has 17 amino acids. The CDR3 sequence: CASRSRLAGPLREKLFF. The DNA of the CDR3 is TGTGCCAGCAGATCCCGACTGGCGGGACCGCTTCGGGAAAAACTGTTTTTT.

V is TRBV12-5 and J is TRBJ1-3; D is undetermined. The CDR3 covers 14 residues. From germline, CDR1 is LGHNT and CDR2 FRNRAP. Between the trimmed V and J ends, which lost 1 base and 4 bases, there was a span of 8 bases. In nucleotides, the CDR3 is TGTGCTAGTGGTTTGGGGCCTCTCGGAAACACCATATATTTT. Its protein product is CASGLGPLGNTIYF. The variable domain in full, with the rest retrieved from reference TRBV12-5 and TRBJ1-3, is DARVTQTPRHKVTEMGQEVTMRCQPILGHNTVFWYRQTMMQGLELLAYFRNRAPLDDSGMPKDRFSAEMPDATLATLKIQPSEPRDSAVYFCASGLGPLGNTIYFGEGSWLTVV.

This chain joins TRBV6-5 and TRBJ2-2, with TRBD1 matching 9 bases. The CDR3 contains 15 residues. Germline CDR1 and CDR2: MNHEY and SVGAGI. J was trimmed by 0 bases and V by 7 bases; bases with no gene match: 3. The CDR3 spells CASKRQGANTGELFF. The CDR3 coding sequence is TGTGCCAGCAAAAGACAGGGGGCGAACACCGGGGAGCTGTTTTTT.

This sequence joins TRBV19 and TRBJ1-3; D perhaps matches TRBD1 (6 bases). V lost 3 bases, J lost 4 bases, and 13 bases lay in between. Germline-derived CDR1 and CDR2 are LNHDA and SQIVND (reference sequence). The CDR3 is 15 residues long. CDR3 protein: CASSIPGGPGNTIYF. In DNA, the CDR3 is TGTGCCAGTAGTATCCCTGGGGGGCCCGGAAACACCATATATTTT.

This clone was observed a single time. The chain links TRBV27 to TRBJ1-2, with no clear D. The CDR3 length is 16 residues. Trimming stripped 6 bases from V and 0 bases from J, with 17 bases between. CDR1 MNHEY and CDR2 SMNVEV come from the germline V gene (reference sequence). CDR3 sequence reads: CASRPSWASANYGYTF. The CDR3 DNA reads TGTGCCAGCAGACCCTCCTGGGCGAGCGCTAACTATGGCTACACCTTC.

The rearrangement joins TRBV27 to TRBJ2-3, with D uncertain. Germline assignment: CDR1 MNHEY and CDR2 SMNVEV (reference sequence). There are 13 residues in the CDR3. The V gene lost 3 bases and the J gene lost 7 bases, with 11 bases spanning the gap. Here the CDR3 reads CASSLERGNTQYF. The CDR3 coding sequence is TGTGCCAGCAGTTTGGAGAGAGGAAATACGCAGTATTTT.

This chain joins TRBV27 and TRBJ1-2; possibly TRBD1 for D (6 bases). The germline V gene has CDR1 MNHEY and CDR2 SMNVEV (reference sequence). The CDR3 is 17 residues long. The V end lost 0 bases, the J end lost 0 bases, and 14 bases lay between the germline ends. CDR3 DNA sequence: TGTGCCAGCAGTTTATCAGGGGGGAGGACAGCTAACTATGGCTACACCTTC. Amino acid sequence: CASSLSGGRTANYGYTF.

The chain carries TRBV9 and TRBJ2-4; 11 bases are a match to TRBD1. The CDR3 loop spans 13 amino acids. V gave up 7 bases and J gave up 11 bases; unmatched junction bases: 8. Germline assignment: CDR1 SGDLS and CDR2 YYNGEE. CDR3 nucleotides: TGTGCCAGCGGGCGGGGACAGGGGGGTTTTCAGTACTTC. Translation: CASGRGQGGFQYF.

V usage is TRBV7-2 and J usage is TRBJ2-3; 8 nucleotides agree with TRBD1. This CDR3 has 15 amino acids. V was clipped by 6 bases and J by 2 bases; unmatched bases: 7. Germline CDR1 reads SGHTA; CDR2 reads FQGNSA. The CDR3 coding sequence is TGTGCCAGCAGTCGTAGGGACAGGTCCACAGATACGCAGTATTTT. Its protein is CASSRRDRSTDTQYF.